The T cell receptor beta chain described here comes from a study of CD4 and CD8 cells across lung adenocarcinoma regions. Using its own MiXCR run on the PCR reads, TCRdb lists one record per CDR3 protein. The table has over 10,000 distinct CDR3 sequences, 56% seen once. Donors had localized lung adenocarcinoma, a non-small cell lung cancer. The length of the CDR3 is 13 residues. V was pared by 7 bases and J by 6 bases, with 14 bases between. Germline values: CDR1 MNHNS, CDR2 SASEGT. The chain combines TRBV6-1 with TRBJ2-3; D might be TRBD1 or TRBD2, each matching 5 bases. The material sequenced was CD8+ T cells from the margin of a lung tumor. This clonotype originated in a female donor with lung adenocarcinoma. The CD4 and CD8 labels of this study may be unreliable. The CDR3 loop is CASTGLARDTQYF. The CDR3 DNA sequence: TGTGCCAGCACGGGGCTAGCAAGGGATACGCAGTATTTT.